This paragraph covers one T cell receptor beta chain sequence. In the authors' workflow: Nucleated cell counts were estimated from reference gene primer amplification. Repertoires were generated with immunoSEQ multiplex PCR, while TCRdb's copy carries only in-frame clones and drops some. V, J and clone size are taken as reported in that table, and D and trimming were inferred from the DNA itself. The table shows around 170,000 clones, with 80% to 90% occurring only once. The sample originates from a study of blood T cell repertoires in COVID-19. Study details: Acute and convalescent COVID-19 samples came from the United States, Italy and Spain. The analysed material was cDNA or gDNA that came from T cells, B-cell-depleted T cells, or PBMCs.

This TCR was recovered from a woman aged 70-85 years with acute or convalescent COVID-19. The sequenced sample was peripheral blood.

Here the CDR3 DNA reads TGTGCCTGGAGTCCTAGTTTCGCCGGTACAATTGGAGATACGCAGTATTTT. The encoded protein is CAWSPSFAGTIGDTQYF. V gene TRBV30 combines with J gene TRBJ2-3; D is unresolved. This CDR3 contains 17 residues. V was clipped by 2 bases and J by 5 bases, with 23 bases between them. Germline-derived CDR1 and CDR2 are GTSNPN and SVGIG (reference sequence). Variable domain in full (rest from reference TRBV30 and TRBJ2-3): SQTIHQWPATLVQPVGSPLSLECTVEGTSNPNLYWYRQAAGRGLQLLFYSVGIGQISSEVPQNLSASRPQDRQFILSSKKLLLSDSGFYLCAWSPSFAGTIGDTQYFGPGTRLTVL.